This TCR beta chain stems from a study of blood T cell repertoires in COVID-19 (TCRdb year 2020). Regarding the research as a whole: Collaborator samples came from the United States, Italy and Spain and covered acute and convalescent phases of COVID-19. Where available, HLA class I and class II types were obtained from metadata supplied by the sample provider rather than from assay-based typing. The samples were drawn from two sources: the first 160 participants of the ongoing ImmuneRACE study, and 1,000 to 1,500 subjects contributed by 6 global collaborators. Deeply sampled blood TCRbeta repertoires from subjects exposed to, actively infected with, or recovered from COVID-19 were included in the dataset. The material from the prospective study consisted of cDNA or gDNA derived from T cells, B-cell-depleted T cells, or PBMCs. The repertoires were released in a freely available public database meant as a resource for research on the immune response to SARS-CoV-2. Sample metadata almost always included a de-identified subject ID, COVID-19 status, age in years and sex.

CDR1 and CDR2 were assigned from the germline V gene as MRHNA and SNTAGT. Its CDR3 holds 14 amino acids, cysteine through phenylalanine. The CDR3 DNA has 42 bases and is translated from base 1. Relative to germline, V is 8 bases shorter and J is 5 bases shorter, with 18 bases between their ends. The immunoSEQ Assay, a bias-controlled multiplex PCR, was used to amplify TCRbeta CDR3 regions from genomic DNA. From the authors' description of their analysis: Within the assay, amplification of reference gene primers was used to estimate how many nucleated cells each sample contained. To quantify the absolute abundance of each unique TCRbeta CDR3 rearrangement, sequence reads were collapsed and filtered. For each sample, productive Simpson clonality was calculated as the square root of Simpson's diversity index over productive rearrangements. The clones in this table, taken by TCRdb from immuneACCESS, are in-frame only. Not every clone is retained; where verified, under half of the shortfall comes from an unresolved V gene, and the cause of the rest is unknown. Clone size and the V and J calls come from that table; the DNA yielded D and trimming. In all, the sample holds more than 60,000 clones, and 85% to 90% of those were seen once. Around 10% of the sample is in the top ten clones.

Study-level results and caveats: Clinical and demographic metadata were provided uncurated, with the amount varying by source and participant.

A note on this clone: The antigen this receptor binds is unknown. Per-base qualities were not stored, and no clone one base away is much larger.

In the prospective study, participants were roughly 18 to 90 years old, resided in around 25 geographic areas of the United States, and were enrolled through a virtual design. To assign participants to cohorts, the prospective study relied on clinical history that participants themselves reported in a screening survey and a study questionnaire. Recovered participants in ImmuneRACE Cohort 3 were defined by two consecutive negative NP/OP PCR tests, clearance by a healthcare professional, or resolution of symptoms. In the prospective study, whole blood, serum and a nasopharyngeal or oropharyngeal swab were collected from each participant by mobile phlebotomists. Participants in the prospective study had the option to provide additional blood draws and questionnaires over a roughly 2-month period. Before DNA extraction, blood samples from the prospective study were shipped at room temperature or frozen.

Sequencing input: PBMCs or T cells enriched from blood (not recorded which). This receptor was taken from a woman aged 40 to 49 who had recovered from COVID-19. The rearrangement combines TRBV6-4 with TRBJ1-1; D gene: possibly TRBD1, on 6 matching bases. The DNA sequence follows: TGTGCCAGCCGGGACACTCGTTTCGGGACTGAAGCTTTCTTT. Its amino acids are CASRDTRFGTEAFF.